Each of the 15 T cell receptor beta chains below was sequenced from the same sample in a study of tissue T cells after allogeneic stem cell transplantation. The data were produced by immunoSEQ multiplex PCR, yet TCRdb's version contains in-frame clones alone and is incomplete. In the table there are 7,000 or so clones, approximately 56% of which are singletons. The starting material was duodenum tissue, obtained at autopsy. The receptor source for this set is a female donor of 60 years or more with lung cancer.

This clone occurred a few times. The chain employs TRBV6-5 and TRBJ1-2; D call uncertain. The germline gives CDR1 MNHEY, CDR2 SVGAGI. V was shortened by 1 base and J by 4 bases, with 10 bases between the two germline ends. The CDR3 runs to 14 residues. CDR3 DNA sequence: TGTGCCAGCAGTTACTGGGCGGGTCCCTATGGCTACACCTTC. Its translation: CASSYWAGPYGYTF.

This clone has more than one count but fewer than ten. The chain employs TRBV19 and TRBJ2-1; TRBD2 might be the D (5 bases). V dropped 7 bases and J dropped 12 bases, with 13 bases sitting between them. Germline V lookup: CDR1 LNHDA, CDR2 SQIVND (reference sequence). The CDR3 loop spans 11 amino acids. The CDR3 region has the DNA TGTGCCAGTACCGATACACGGGGGCAGTTCTTC. As protein: CASTDTRGQFF.

By share, this clone ranks as large. The V gene is TRBV18, the J gene TRBJ2-3; 8 nucleotides line up with TRBD2. The J segment lost 2 bases and the V segment lost 6 bases, leaving 10 bases of the junction unmatched. Germline CDR1 reads KGHSH; CDR2 reads LQKENI. CDR3 length: 16 amino acids. The CDR3 sequence: CASSRSARGDTDTQYF. The CDR3 region has the DNA TGTGCCAGCTCCCGTTCTGCGCGGGGGGACACAGATACGCAGTATTTT.

This clone has just one count. J is TRBJ2-5 and V is TRBV2; D might be TRBD1 (8 bases). V shed 6 bases and J shed 5 bases, with 22 bases lying between them. CDR1 and CDR2 (germline): SNHLY, FYNNEI. CDR3 size: 16 residues. The CDR3 region is CASSLQGGRRLETQYF. The CDR3 DNA follows: TGTGCCAGCAGCCTACAGGGGGGGCGCCGGTTGGAGACCCAGTACTTC.

This chain connects TRBV5-4 to TRBJ2-1, with 12 bases lining up with TRBD2. The CDR3 loop spans 19 amino acids. Trimming at V came to 3 bases and at J to 0 bases, leaving 10 bases not matched to a gene. The germline gives CDR1 SGHNT, CDR2 YYREEE (reference sequence). The CDR3 loop reads CASSWGGLAGGSSYNEQFF. CDR3 DNA: TGTGCCAGCAGCTGGGGGGGTCTAGCGGGAGGGAGCTCCTACAATGAGCAGTTCTTC.

This chain uses TRBV19 with TRBJ1-4; possibly TRBD1 for D (6 bases). The ends were cut back, 7 bases at V and 8 bases at J, with 17 bases in the middle. There are 14 residues in the CDR3. Germline values: CDR1 LNHDA, CDR2 SQIVND (reference sequence). In DNA form, the CDR3 reads TGTGCCAGTACCAGGACTCACAGGGAGGAAAAACTGTTTTTT. This gives the protein CASTRTHREEKLFF.

This chain links TRBV11-2 with TRBJ2-7; a weak D match, TRBD2 (5 bases). The CDR3 is made up of 12 amino acids. Trimming took off 1 base at V and 6 bases at J, with 7 bases between the two ends. From germline, CDR1 is SGHAT and CDR2 FQNNGV. This chain's CDR3 is CASSLGRTEQYF. CDR3 in DNA: TGTGCCAGCAGCTTAGGGAGGACCGAGCAGTACTTC.

The V and J genes are TRBV5-1 and TRBJ2-7, with D unclear. The V end was cut by 0 bases, the J end by 0 bases, with 13 bases between. The CDR3 covers 16 residues. CDR1 and CDR2 from the germline V gene are SGHRS and YFSETQ. CDR3 amino acids: CASSLEGQVSSYEQYF. CDR3 bases: TGCGCCAGCAGCTTGGAAGGTCAGGTCAGCTCCTACGAGCAGTACTTC.

This clone was seen only a few times. V is TRBV12-5 and J is TRBJ1-1, with D possibly being TRBD1 (6 bases). The CDR3 spans 13 residues. The germline V gene encodes CDR1 LGHNT and CDR2 FRNRAP. Trimming took 6 bases from V and 8 from J, leaving 16 bases between them. The CDR3 reads CASGQQGVGEAFF. The CDR3 DNA sequence: TGTGCTAGTGGCCAACAGGGTGTGGGAGAAGCTTTCTTT.

The CDR3 loop is CAWGQAGGYTF. The CDR3 DNA reads TGTGCCTGGGGACAGGCCGGTGGCTACACCTTC. This chain connects TRBV30 to TRBJ1-2, with 7 bases aligning to TRBD1. The junction had 4 bases not matched to a gene; V was cut back by 5 bases and J by 7 bases. Germline loops: CDR1 GTSNPN, CDR2 SVGIG (reference sequence). This CDR3 is built from 11 residues.

The chain employs TRBV6-5 and TRBJ1-5; D unclear. Per the germline V gene, CDR1 is MNHEY and CDR2 is SVGAGI. This CDR3 has 13 amino acids. V lost 3 bases and J lost 4, with 7 bases in between. In DNA form, the CDR3 reads TGTGCCAGCAGTTATACAGCTAATCAGCCCCAGCATTTT. It translates to CASSYTANQPQHF.

The rearrangement links TRBV12-3 or TRBV12-4 to TRBJ2-7, with D uncertain. There are 13 residues in the CDR3. V dropped 8 bases and J dropped 5 bases, with 16 bases sitting between them. Here the CDR3 reads CASANRPNNEQYF. Written as DNA, the CDR3 is TGTGCCAGCGCGAACCGACCGAACAACGAGCAGTACTTC.

This clone was detected only a few times. This sequence joins TRBV7-3 and TRBJ1-1, with D hard to call. The V and J ends lost 5 bases and 3 bases respectively, with 10 bases between them. Germline lookup yields CDR1 SGHTA and CDR2 FQGTGA. This CDR3 region has 13 residues. The CDR3 coding sequence is TGTGCCAGCAGCCGAGATAAGGACACTGAAGCTTTCTTT. Translation gives CASSRDKDTEAFF.

The chain joins TRBV4-2 to TRBJ2-7; D is uncertain. Germline lookup yields CDR1 LGHNA and CDR2 YNFKEQ. The CDR3 runs to 14 residues. V dropped 2 bases and J dropped 4 bases, with 12 bases sitting between them. Here the CDR3 DNA reads TGTGCCAGCAGCCAAAGGGATCGGCCTTACGAGCAGTACTTC. Amino acids: CASSQRDRPYEQYF.

This rearrangement joins TRBV5-1 to TRBJ2-3; D is undetermined. The CDR3 has 16 residues. Germline-derived CDR1 and CDR2 are SGHRS and YFSETQ. Trimming took off 0 bases at V and 6 bases at J, with 17 bases between the two ends. CDR3 in DNA: TGCGCCAGCAGCTTGGGGTTCGATACTCCCGGCGATACGCAGTATTTT. Translated, it gives CASSLGFDTPGDTQYF. The full variable domain, in which reference TRBV5-1 and TRBJ2-3 provide the parts outside the CDR3, is KAGVTQTPRYLIKTRGQQVTLSCSPISGHRSVSWYQQTPGQGLQFLFEYFSETQRNKGNFPGRFSGRQFSNSRSEMNVSTLELGDSALYLCASSLGFDTPGDTQYFGPGTRLTVL.